What follows are 6 T cell receptor beta chains derived from one specimen sequenced in a study of blood T cell repertoires in COVID-19. Assay: immunoSEQ multiplex PCR; the TCRdb copy retains only in-frame clones and omits some. This repertoire shows roughly 14,000 clones, around 92% found once; its top ten account for around 8%. The sample comprised peripheral blood. These receptor sequences come from a human donor with active COVID-19. The donor label of this sample is uncertain.

The chain recombines TRBV24-1 with TRBJ2-2, with TRBD2 matching 8 bases. Germline-derived CDR1 and CDR2 are KGHDR and SFDVKD. V dropped 9 bases and J dropped 1; count of bases not matched to a gene: 9. The CDR3 is 16 amino acids. In DNA, the CDR3 is TGTGCCACCCAGGACAGCGGGGGCGTGAACACCGGGGAGCTGTTTTTT. It specifies CATQDSGGVNTGELFF.

This chain uses TRBV6-1 with TRBJ1-4, with TRBD1 identical over 8 bases. Germline CDR1 is MNHNS and CDR2 is SASEGT. V was clipped by 4 bases and J by 0 bases; unmatched bases: 10. The CDR3 is 18 amino acids. In nucleotides, the CDR3 is TGTGCCAGCAGTGCCAGGGACAGGAGCGTTGCAACTAATGAAAAACTGTTTTTT. Protein product: CASSARDRSVATNEKLFF.

The chain has TRBV5-5 and TRBJ2-1, with 7 bases that match TRBD2. This CDR3 is 17 amino acids long. Germline values: CDR1 SGHKS, CDR2 YYEKEE (reference sequence). V lost 4 bases, J lost 0 bases, and 10 bases stayed unmatched. As DNA, the CDR3 is TGTGCCAGCAGCGGCGGGGTTGAGCGGGGCTCCTACAATGAGCAGTTCTTC. It codes for CASSGGVERGSYNEQFF.

V and J are TRBV9 and TRBJ2-7; 8 nucleotides align to TRBD2. Germline V gene data show CDR1 as SGDLS and CDR2 as YYNGEE. This CDR3 has 16 residues. Trimming took 4 bases from V and 3 from J; bases not matched to a gene: 12. The CDR3 loop is CASSPTTGGVGYEQYF. CDR3 sequence (DNA): TGTGCCAGCAGCCCCACAACCGGGGGGGTGGGCTACGAGCAGTACTTC.

The J gene is TRBJ2-7, the V gene TRBV6-2 or TRBV6-3, with 10 bases identical to TRBD1. Unmatched junction bases numbered 8, after V lost 2 bases and J lost 4 bases. This CDR3 is built from 16 residues. The germline CDR1 and CDR2 sequences are MNHEY and SVGEGT. CDR3 residues: CASSYSFGTGEYEQYF. The CDR3 DNA reads TGTGCCAGCAGTTACAGTTTCGGGACAGGGGAATACGAGCAGTACTTC.

The chain employs TRBV27 and TRBJ2-7, with TRBD2 as a possible D gene (6 bases). The V and J ends lost 6 bases and 6 bases respectively, with 18 bases between them. Germline values: CDR1 MNHEY, CDR2 SMNVEV (reference sequence). This CDR3 spans 14 amino acids. Here the CDR3 reads CASRLGRLEGEQYF. Written as DNA, the CDR3 is TGTGCCAGCAGGTTGGGCAGGTTGGAGGGCGAGCAGTACTTC.